Presented here are 14 T cell receptor beta chains from one specimen sequenced in a study of cytomegalovirus exposure and HLA in healthy donors. Use of 60 Vbeta and 13 Jbeta primers characterized the PCR. Generated by immunoSEQ multiplex PCR, the TCRdb table keeps only in-frame clones and is missing some. The sample includes over 150,000 clones, about 68% seen only once; the top ten take roughly 1.4%. Sample: PBMCs. All receptors derive from a man between 18 and 35 years old in good health and CMV-seronegative.

V is TRBV4-3 and J is TRBJ2-7; tentative D call: TRBD1 (7 bases). The V and J ends lost 3 bases and 5 bases respectively, with 17 bases between them. Per germline, CDR1 LGHNA and CDR2 YSLEER. This CDR3 comprises 15 residues. The CDR3 reads CASSQEEGASHEQYF. For the CDR3, the DNA is TGCGCCAGCAGCCAGGAGGAGGGGGCGTCTCACGAGCAGTACTTC.

This chain links TRBV5-6 with TRBJ2-1, with a weak D call TRBD2 (6 bases). Germline lookup yields CDR1 SGHDT and CDR2 YYEEEE. V was trimmed by 2 bases and J by 10 bases, leaving 10 bases between them. CDR3 size: 12 residues. The chain's CDR3 is CASSFGGWEQFF. The CDR3 region has the DNA TGTGCCAGCAGCTTTGGGGGGTGGGAGCAGTTCTTC.

In DNA, the CDR3 is TGTGCCAGCAGCATAAGCGGCGACGGGAGGGGTGAGCAGTTCTTC. Its protein product is CASSISGDGRGEQFF. The V gene is TRBV21-1, the J gene TRBJ2-1; no check of the table's D call, TRBD2, against the DNA was made. TRBV21-1 is annotated as a pseudogene. This CDR3 is 15 amino acids long.

The J gene is TRBJ2-5, the V gene TRBV6-5; 10 bases are shared with TRBD1. The J call could be wrong; TRBJ2-7 is a better fit for the DNA end. The CDR3 length is 14 residues. Germline lookup yields CDR1 MNHEY and CDR2 SVGAGI. Here the CDR3 reads CASSYVTGGLEQYF. The CDR3 coding sequence is TGTGCCAGCAGTTACGTGACAGGGGGCCTCGAGCAGTACTTC.

V usage is TRBV7-2 and J usage is TRBJ2-7; 10 bases map to TRBD1. Per germline, CDR1 SGHTA and CDR2 FQGNSA. Trimming cost V 4 bases and J 3 bases; bases outside gene matches: 6. The CDR3 consists of 15 residues. Here the CDR3 DNA reads TGTGCCAGCAGCTACCTCCGGGACAGGGGCTACGAGCAGTACTTC. Its translation is CASSYLRDRGYEQYF.

This clone was picked up one time. The chain has TRBV21-1 and TRBJ2-1; no DNA check was done on the table's D call, TRBD2. TRBV21-1 is noted as a pseudogene. CDR3 length: 16 residues. CDR3 bases: TGTGCCAGCAGCGAAGGGGAGGGTAGGGAGGACAATGAGCAGTTCTTC. This codes for CASSEGEGREDNEQFF.

This chain connects TRBV6-5 to TRBJ1-1; possibly TRBD1 for D (6 bases). In germline, CDR1 is MNHEY, CDR2 SVGAGI. The CDR3 has 13 residues. The V gene lost 8 bases and the J gene lost 3 bases, with 13 bases spanning the gap. The chain's CDR3 is CASSQGGDTEAFF. The DNA for the CDR3 is TGTGCCAGCTCACAGGGAGGGGACACTGAAGCTTTCTTT.

This chain connects TRBV7-9 to TRBJ2-3, with 9 bases matching TRBD2. After removal of 3 bases from V and 3 bases from J, the junction contained 7 bases not matched to a gene. The CDR3 has 16 residues. Germline V gene sequence: CDR1 SEHNR, CDR2 FQNEAQ (reference sequence). The CDR3 is CASSLVAGDVTDTQYF. The CDR3 coding sequence is TGTGCCAGCAGCTTGGTAGCGGGAGATGTGACAGATACGCAGTATTTT.

The chain has TRBV7-2 and TRBJ2-7; perhaps TRBD2 as D (6 bases). This CDR3 has 16 amino acids. Germline V gene data show CDR1 as SGHTA and CDR2 as FQGNSA. The V end lost 4 bases, the J end lost 3 bases, and 19 bases lay between the germline ends. The CDR3 nucleotides read TGTGCCAGCAGCTCCCGGGGGACTTCCCACGGCTACGAGCAGTACTTC. Amino acids: CASSSRGTSHGYEQYF.

This rearrangement joins TRBV7-6 to TRBJ1-2; 7 bases line up with TRBD1. The CDR3 length is 17 residues. Germline V lookup: CDR1 SGHVS, CDR2 FNYEAQ. The V segment lost 5 bases and the J segment 6 bases; nucleotides outside the gene matches: 18. CDR3 residues: CASSAAASGGRVHGYTF. Written as DNA, the CDR3 is TGTGCCAGCAGCGCCGCGGCGTCAGGGGGGCGAGTTCATGGCTACACCTTC.

The genes are TRBV27 and TRBJ1-2; D possibly corresponds to TRBD1 (6 bases). CDR3 length equals 13 residues. Germline V gene lookup returns CDR1 MNHEY and CDR2 SMNVEV (reference sequence). V gave up 6 bases and J gave up 7 bases, with 15 bases separating them. CDR3 in amino acids: CASRVTGSGGYTF. For the CDR3, the DNA is TGTGCCAGCAGGGTGACAGGTTCTGGTGGCTACACCTTC.

V usage is TRBV10-3 and J usage is TRBJ1-3, with D unclear. This CDR3 is built from 12 residues. CDR1 and CDR2 (germline): ENHRY, SYGVKD. The ends were cut back, 11 bases at V and 0 bases at J, with 8 bases in the middle. The CDR3 bases are TGTGCCGGCGGGAACTCTGGAAACACCATATATTTT. Encoded protein: CAGGNSGNTIYF.

In regard to this clone: At one end the junction does not follow the germline gene, possibly because of a read error. The chain couples TRBV7-9 to TRBJ2-7; perhaps TRBD2 as D (6 bases). The CDR3 spans 13 residues. Germline V lookup: CDR1 SEHNR, CDR2 FQNEAQ (reference sequence). This chain's CDR3 is CASRHGSSYEQYF. CDR3 nucleotides: TGTGCGAGCAGGCACGGGAGTAGTTACGAGCAGTACTTC.

Comments on this clone: A read error may account for a junction end that differs from germline. The chain links TRBV7-9 to TRBJ1-4; 7 nucleotides agree with TRBD1. Germline V lookup: CDR1 SEHNR, CDR2 FQNEAQ (reference sequence). The CDR3 contains 16 residues. The CDR3 DNA follows: TGTTCCAGCAGCCCCGCGAGGGGGCGCGGTAATGAAAAACTGTTTTTT. Translated, it gives CSSSPARGRGNEKLFF.